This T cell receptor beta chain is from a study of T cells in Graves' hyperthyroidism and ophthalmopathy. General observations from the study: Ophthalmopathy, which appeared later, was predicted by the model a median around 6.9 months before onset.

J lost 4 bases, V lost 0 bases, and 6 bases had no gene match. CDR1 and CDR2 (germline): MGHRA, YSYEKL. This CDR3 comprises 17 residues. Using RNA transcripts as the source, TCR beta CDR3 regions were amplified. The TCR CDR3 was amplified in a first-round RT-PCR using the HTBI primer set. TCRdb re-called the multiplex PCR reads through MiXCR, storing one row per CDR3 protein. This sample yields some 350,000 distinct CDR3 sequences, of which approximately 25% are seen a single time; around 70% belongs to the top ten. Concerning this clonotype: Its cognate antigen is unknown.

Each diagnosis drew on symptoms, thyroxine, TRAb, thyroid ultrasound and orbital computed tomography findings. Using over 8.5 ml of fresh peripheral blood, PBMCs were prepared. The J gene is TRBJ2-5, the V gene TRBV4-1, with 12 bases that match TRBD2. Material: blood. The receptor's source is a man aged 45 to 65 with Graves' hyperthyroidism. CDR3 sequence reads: CASSQDRLAGGTETQYF. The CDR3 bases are TGCGCCAGCAGCCAAGATAGGCTAGCGGGAGGGACAGAGACCCAGTACTTC.